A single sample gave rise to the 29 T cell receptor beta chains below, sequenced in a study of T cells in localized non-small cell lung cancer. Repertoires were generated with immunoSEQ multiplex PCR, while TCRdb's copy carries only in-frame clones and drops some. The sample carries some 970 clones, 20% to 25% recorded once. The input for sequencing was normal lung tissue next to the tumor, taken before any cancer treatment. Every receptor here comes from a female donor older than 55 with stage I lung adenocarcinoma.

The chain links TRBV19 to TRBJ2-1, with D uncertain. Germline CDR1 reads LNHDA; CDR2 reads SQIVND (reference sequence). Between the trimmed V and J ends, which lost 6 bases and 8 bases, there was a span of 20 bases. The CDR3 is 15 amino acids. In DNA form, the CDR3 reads TGTGCCAGTAGGAACAGAGTAACCGAGTGGGATGAGCAGTTCTTC. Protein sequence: CASRNRVTEWDEQFF.

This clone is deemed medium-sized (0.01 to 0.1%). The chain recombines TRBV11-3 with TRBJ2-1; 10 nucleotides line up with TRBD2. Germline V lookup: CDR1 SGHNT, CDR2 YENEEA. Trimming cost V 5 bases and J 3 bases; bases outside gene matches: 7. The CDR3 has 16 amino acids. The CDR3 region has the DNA TGTGCCAGCAGCCTGAGGATAGCGGGAGGCTACAATGAGCAGTTCTTC. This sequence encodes CASSLRIAGGYNEQFF.

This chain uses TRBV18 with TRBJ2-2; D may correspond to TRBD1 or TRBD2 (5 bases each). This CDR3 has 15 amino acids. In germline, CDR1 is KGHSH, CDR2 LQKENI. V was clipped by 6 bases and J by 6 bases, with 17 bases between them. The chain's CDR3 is CASSPGSGTAGELFF. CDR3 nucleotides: TGTGCCAGCTCCCCGGGTTCCGGGACGGCCGGGGAGCTGTTTTTT.

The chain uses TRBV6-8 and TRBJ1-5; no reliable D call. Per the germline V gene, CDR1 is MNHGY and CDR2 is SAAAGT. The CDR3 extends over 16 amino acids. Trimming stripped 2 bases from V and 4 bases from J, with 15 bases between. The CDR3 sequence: CASSYPFRRGNQPQHF. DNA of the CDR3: TGTGCCAGCAGTTACCCCTTCCGGCGGGGAAATCAGCCCCAGCATTTT.

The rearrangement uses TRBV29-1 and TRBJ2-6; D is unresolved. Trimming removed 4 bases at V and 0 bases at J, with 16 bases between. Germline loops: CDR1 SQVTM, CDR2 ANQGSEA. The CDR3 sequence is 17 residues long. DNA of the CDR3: TGCAGCGTTGTTCTCGAGCAGTCCCTCTCTGGGGCCAACGTCCTGACTTTC. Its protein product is CSVVLEQSLSGANVLTF.

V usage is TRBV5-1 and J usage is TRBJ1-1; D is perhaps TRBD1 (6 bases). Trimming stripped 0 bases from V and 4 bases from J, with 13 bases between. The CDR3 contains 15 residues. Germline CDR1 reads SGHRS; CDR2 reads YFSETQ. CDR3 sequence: CASSLGIQGFTEAFF. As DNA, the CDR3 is TGCGCCAGCAGCTTGGGAATCCAGGGGTTCACTGAAGCTTTCTTT.

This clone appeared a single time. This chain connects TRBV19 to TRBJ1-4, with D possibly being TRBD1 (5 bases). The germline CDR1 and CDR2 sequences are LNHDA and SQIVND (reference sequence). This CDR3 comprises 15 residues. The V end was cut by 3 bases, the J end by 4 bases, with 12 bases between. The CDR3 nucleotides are TGTGCCAGTAGTATGAATGGAGGGGTTAATGAAAAACTGTTTTTT. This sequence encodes CASSMNGGVNEKLFF.

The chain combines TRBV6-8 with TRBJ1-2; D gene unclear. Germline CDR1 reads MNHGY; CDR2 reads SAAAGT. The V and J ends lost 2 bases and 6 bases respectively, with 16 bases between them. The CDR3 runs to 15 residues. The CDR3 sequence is CASSYTNGIYDGYTF. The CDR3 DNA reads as TGTGCCAGCAGTTACACCAACGGCATCTACGATGGCTACACCTTC.

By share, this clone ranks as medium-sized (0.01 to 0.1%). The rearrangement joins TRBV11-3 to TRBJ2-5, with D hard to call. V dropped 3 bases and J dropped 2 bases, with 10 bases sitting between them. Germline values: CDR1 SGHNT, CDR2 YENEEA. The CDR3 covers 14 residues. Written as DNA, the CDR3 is TGTGCCAGCAGCTTGGGTGACCGGCAAGAGACCCAGTACTTC. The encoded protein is CASSLGDRQETQYF.

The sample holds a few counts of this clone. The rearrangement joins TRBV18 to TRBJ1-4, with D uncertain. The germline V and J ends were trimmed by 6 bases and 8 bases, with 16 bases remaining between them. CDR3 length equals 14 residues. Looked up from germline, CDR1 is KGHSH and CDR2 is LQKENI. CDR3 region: CASSSGPWSEKLFF. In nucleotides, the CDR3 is TGTGCCAGCTCCTCGGGCCCCTGGAGCGAAAAACTGTTTTTT.

CDR3 loop: CASSPRQGSYNEQFF. The CDR3 DNA sequence: TGCGCCAGCAGCCCCAGACAGGGTTCCTACAATGAGCAGTTCTTC. This rearrangement joins TRBV5-1 to TRBJ2-1, with 7 nucleotides matching TRBD1. Looked up from germline, CDR1 is SGHRS and CDR2 is YFSETQ. There are 15 residues in the CDR3. Unmatched junction bases numbered 5, after V lost 4 bases and J lost 1 base.

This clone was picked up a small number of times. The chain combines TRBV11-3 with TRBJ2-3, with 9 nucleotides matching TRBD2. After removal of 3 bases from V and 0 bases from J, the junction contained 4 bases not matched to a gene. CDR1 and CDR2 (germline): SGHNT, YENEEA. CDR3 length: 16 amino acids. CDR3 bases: TGTGCCAGCAGCTTGTTGCGGGAGGGGAGCACAGATACGCAGTATTTT. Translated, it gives CASSLLREGSTDTQYF. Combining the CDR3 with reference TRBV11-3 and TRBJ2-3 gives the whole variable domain EAGVVQSPRYKIIEKKQPVAFWCNPISGHNTLYWYLQNLGQGPELLIRYENEEAVDDSQLPKDRFSAERLKGVDSTLKIQPAELGDSAVYLCASSLLREGSTDTQYFGPGTRLTVL.

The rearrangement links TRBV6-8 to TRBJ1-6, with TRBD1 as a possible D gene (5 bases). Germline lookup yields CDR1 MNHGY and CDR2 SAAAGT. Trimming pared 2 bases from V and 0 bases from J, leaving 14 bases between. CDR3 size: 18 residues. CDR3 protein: CASSYEGGAGSYNSPLHF. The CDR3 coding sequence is TGTGCCAGCAGTTACGAAGGAGGGGCGGGCTCCTATAATTCACCCCTCCACTTT.

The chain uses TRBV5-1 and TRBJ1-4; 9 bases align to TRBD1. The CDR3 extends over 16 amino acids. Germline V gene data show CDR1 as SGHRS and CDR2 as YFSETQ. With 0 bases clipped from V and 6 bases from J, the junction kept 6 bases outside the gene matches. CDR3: CASSLVGTGGHEKLFF. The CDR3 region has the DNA TGCGCCAGCAGCTTGGTAGGAACAGGGGGCCATGAAAAACTGTTTTTT.

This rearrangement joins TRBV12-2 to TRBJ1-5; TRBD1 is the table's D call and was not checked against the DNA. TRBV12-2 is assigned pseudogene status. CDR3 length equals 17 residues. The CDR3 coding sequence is TGTGCAAGTCGCTTACCGGGGACAAGGGGGTCCAATCAGCCCCAGCATTTT. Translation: CASRLPGTRGSNQPQHF.

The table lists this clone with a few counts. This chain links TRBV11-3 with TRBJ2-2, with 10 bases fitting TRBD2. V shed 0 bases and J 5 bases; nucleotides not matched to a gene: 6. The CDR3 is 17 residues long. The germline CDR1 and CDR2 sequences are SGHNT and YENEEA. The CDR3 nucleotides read TGTGCCAGCAGCTTAGAAACTCTAGCGGGGGTAACCGGGGAGCTGTTTTTT. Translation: CASSLETLAGVTGELFF.

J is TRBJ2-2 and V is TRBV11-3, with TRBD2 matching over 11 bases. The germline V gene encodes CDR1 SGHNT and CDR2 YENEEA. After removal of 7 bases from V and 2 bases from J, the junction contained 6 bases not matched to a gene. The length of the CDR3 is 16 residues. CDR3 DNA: TGTGCCAGCACCCCGGGGACTAGCGGTAACACCGGGGAGCTGTTTTTT. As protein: CASTPGTSGNTGELFF. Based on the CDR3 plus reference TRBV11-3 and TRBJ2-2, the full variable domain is EAGVVQSPRYKIIEKKQPVAFWCNPISGHNTLYWYLQNLGQGPELLIRYENEEAVDDSQLPKDRFSAERLKGVDSTLKIQPAELGDSAVYLCASTPGTSGNTGELFFGEGSRLTVL.

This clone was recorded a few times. The DNA for the CDR3 is TGTGCCATCAGTGATTACGGACAGGGACCCTACGAGCAGTACTTC. It translates to CAISDYGQGPYEQYF. V and J are TRBV10-3 and TRBJ2-7, with 8 bases matching TRBD1. V was pared by 3 bases and J by 2 bases, with 6 bases of the junction left unmatched. Germline assignment: CDR1 ENHRY and CDR2 SYGVKD. The CDR3 length is 15 residues.

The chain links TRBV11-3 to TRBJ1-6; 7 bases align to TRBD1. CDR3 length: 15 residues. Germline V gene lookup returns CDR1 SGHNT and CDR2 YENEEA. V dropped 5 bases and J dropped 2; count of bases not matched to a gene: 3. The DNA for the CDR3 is TGTGCCAGCAGCGAAGGGGGCACCTATAATTCACCCCTCCACTTT. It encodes CASSEGGTYNSPLHF. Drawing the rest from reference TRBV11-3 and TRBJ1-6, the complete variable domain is EAGVVQSPRYKIIEKKQPVAFWCNPISGHNTLYWYLQNLGQGPELLIRYENEEAVDDSQLPKDRFSAERLKGVDSTLKIQPAELGDSAVYLCASSEGGTYNSPLHFGNGTRLTVT.

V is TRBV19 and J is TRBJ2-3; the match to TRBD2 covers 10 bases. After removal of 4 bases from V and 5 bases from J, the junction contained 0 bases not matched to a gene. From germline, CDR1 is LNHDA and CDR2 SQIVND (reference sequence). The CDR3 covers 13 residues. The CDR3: CASSKREGDTQYF. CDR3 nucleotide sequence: TGTGCCAGTAGTAAGCGGGAGGGAGATACGCAGTATTTT.

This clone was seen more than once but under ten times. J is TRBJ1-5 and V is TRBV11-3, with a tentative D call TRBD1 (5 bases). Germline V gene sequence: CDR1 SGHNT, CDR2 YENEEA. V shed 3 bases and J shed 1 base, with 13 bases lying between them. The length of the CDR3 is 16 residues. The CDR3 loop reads CASSLGGVGSNQPQHF. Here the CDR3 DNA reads TGTGCCAGCAGCTTGGGGGGGGTTGGAAGCAATCAGCCCCAGCATTTT.

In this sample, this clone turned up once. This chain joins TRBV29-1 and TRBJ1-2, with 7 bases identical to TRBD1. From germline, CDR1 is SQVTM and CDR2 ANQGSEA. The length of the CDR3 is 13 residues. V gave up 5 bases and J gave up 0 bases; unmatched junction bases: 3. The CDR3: CSVLQGTNYGYTF. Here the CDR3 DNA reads TGCAGCGTTCTACAGGGGACTAACTATGGCTACACCTTC.

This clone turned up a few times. CDR3 amino acids: CASSAQAATNEKLFF. The DNA for the CDR3 is TGTGCCAGTAGCGCCCAGGCCGCAACTAATGAAAAACTGTTTTTT. This chain joins TRBV19 and TRBJ1-4; no definite D call. Per the germline V gene, CDR1 is LNHDA and CDR2 is SQIVND (reference sequence). The CDR3 totals 15 residues. The V gene lost 6 bases and the J gene lost 0 bases, with 11 bases spanning the gap.

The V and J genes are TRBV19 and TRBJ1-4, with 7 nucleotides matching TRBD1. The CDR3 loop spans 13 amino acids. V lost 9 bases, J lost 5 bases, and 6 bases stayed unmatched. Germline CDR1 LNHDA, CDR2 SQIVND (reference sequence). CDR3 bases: TGTGCCAGCTCCGGGACAGTCAATGAAAAACTGTTTTTT. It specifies CASSGTVNEKLFF.

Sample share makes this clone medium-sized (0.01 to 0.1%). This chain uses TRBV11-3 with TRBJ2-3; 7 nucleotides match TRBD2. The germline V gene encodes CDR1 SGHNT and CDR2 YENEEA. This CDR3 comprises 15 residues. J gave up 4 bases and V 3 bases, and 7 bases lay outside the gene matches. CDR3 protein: CASSFAAGVADTQYF. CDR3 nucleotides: TGTGCCAGCAGCTTTGCGGCGGGGGTTGCAGATACGCAGTATTTT.

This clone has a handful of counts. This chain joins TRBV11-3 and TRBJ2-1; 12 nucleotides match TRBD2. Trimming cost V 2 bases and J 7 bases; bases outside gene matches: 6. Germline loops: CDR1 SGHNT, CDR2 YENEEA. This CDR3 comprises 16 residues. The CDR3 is CASSLRLAGGRNEQFF. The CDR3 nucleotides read TGTGCCAGCAGCTTACGGCTAGCGGGAGGGAGAAATGAGCAGTTCTTC.

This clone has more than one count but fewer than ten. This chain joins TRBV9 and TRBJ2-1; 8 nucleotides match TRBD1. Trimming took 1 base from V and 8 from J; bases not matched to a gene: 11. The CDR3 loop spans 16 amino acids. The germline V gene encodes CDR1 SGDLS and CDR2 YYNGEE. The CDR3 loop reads CASSVKPGQGGDEQFF. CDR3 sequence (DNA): TGTGCCAGCAGCGTAAAGCCCGGACAGGGTGGGGATGAGCAGTTCTTC.

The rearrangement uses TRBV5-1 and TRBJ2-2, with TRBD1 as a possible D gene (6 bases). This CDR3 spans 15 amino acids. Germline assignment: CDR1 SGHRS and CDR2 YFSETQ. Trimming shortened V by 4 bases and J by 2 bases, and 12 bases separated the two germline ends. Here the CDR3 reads CASSATTGNTGELFF. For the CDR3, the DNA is TGCGCCAGCAGCGCGACGACAGGAAACACCGGGGAGCTGTTTTTT. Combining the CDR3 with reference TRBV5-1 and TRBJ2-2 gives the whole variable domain KAGVTQTPRYLIKTRGQQVTLSCSPISGHRSVSWYQQTPGQGLQFLFEYFSETQRNKGNFPGRFSGRQFSNSRSEMNVSTLELGDSALYLCASSATTGNTGELFFGEGSRLTVL.

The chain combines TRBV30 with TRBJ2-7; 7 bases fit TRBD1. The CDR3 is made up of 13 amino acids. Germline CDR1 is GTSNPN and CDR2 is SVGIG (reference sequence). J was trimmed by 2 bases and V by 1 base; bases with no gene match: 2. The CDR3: CAWSAGTAYEQYF. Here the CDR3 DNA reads TGTGCCTGGAGTGCCGGGACAGCCTACGAGCAGTACTTC. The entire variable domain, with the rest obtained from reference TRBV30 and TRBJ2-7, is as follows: SQTIHQWPATLVQPVGSPLSLECTVEGTSNPNLYWYRQAAGRGLQLLFYSVGIGQISSEVPQNLSASRPQDRQFILSSKKLLLSDSGFYLCAWSAGTAYEQYFGPGTRLTVT.